This TCR beta chain was captured in a study of cytomegalovirus exposure and HLA in healthy donors. Researchers ran the PCR with 60 Vbeta and 13 Jbeta primers. Produced via immunoSEQ multiplex PCR; TCRdb's table is partial and in-frame only. Of 100,000 or so clones in the sample, roughly 79% were seen once. The CDR3 totals 17 residues. Germline lookup yields CDR1 SGHRS and CDR2 YFSETQ. Losses at the gene ends were 2 bases for V and 0 bases for J; bases not matched to a gene: 4. The V call is TRBV5-1, the J call TRBJ2-1, with 11 nucleotides matching TRBD2. Sequenced material: PBMCs. The clonotype comes from a male donor in good health and CMV-seronegative. This chain's CDR3 is CASSFPLAGGSYNEQFF. CDR3 bases: TGCGCCAGCAGCTTTCCTCTAGCGGGAGGCTCCTACAATGAGCAGTTCTTC.